One sample yielded the 25 T cell receptor beta chains listed below, sequenced in a study of identical twins. TCRdb called the 5' RACE reads again in MiXCR, with one record for every CDR3 protein. The sample includes 400,000 to 500,000 distinct CDR3 sequences, roughly 13% seen only once; the top ten take approximately 1%. The same sample was also used in a study of yellow fever vaccine responses in identical twins.

Material for sequencing was CD4+ T cells sorted from blood. The receptors shown here come from a woman between 18 and 29 years old in good health.

This chain uses TRBV7-9 with TRBJ1-2; no reliable D call. The CDR3 has 15 amino acids. The germline V gene encodes CDR1 SEHNR and CDR2 FQNEAQ (reference sequence). The ends were cut back, 5 bases at V and 3 bases at J, with 16 bases in the middle. CDR3 region: CASSLPKGFDYGYTF. The CDR3 DNA sequence: TGTGCCAGCAGCCTCCCTAAAGGGTTCGACTATGGCTACACCTTC.

The chain uses TRBV13 and TRBJ2-1; unclear D gene. Germline-derived CDR1 and CDR2 are PRHDT and FYEKMQ (reference sequence). V lost 1 base and J lost 0, with 7 bases in between. CDR3 length: 15 residues. This CDR3 reads CASSLDTSSYNEQFF. The CDR3 nucleotides read TGTGCCAGCAGCTTAGATACAAGCTCCTACAATGAGCAGTTCTTC.

This chain connects TRBV2 to TRBJ2-1; 7 nucleotides match TRBD2. The length of the CDR3 is 17 residues. J was trimmed by 3 bases and V by 3 bases; bases with no gene match: 11. Germline V gives CDR1 SNHLY, CDR2 FYNNEI. The CDR3 sequence is CASSERALAVSYNEQFF. The CDR3 DNA follows: TGTGCCAGCAGTGAGAGGGCCCTAGCGGTCAGCTACAATGAGCAGTTCTTC.

The chain joins TRBV12-3 or TRBV12-4 to TRBJ2-5; 8 bases agree with TRBD1. J gave up 2 bases and V 3 bases, and 11 bases lay outside the gene matches. The CDR3 is 17 residues long. CDR3 bases: TGTGCCAGCAGTTTGCGAAACCTACAGGGGGTTCAAGAGACCCAGTACTTC. Translated, it gives CASSLRNLQGVQETQYF.

This clonotype has a handful of counts. CDR3 sequence reads: CSARASGSSYNEQFF. The CDR3 DNA reads TGCAGTGCTAGGGCTAGCGGGTCCTCCTACAATGAGCAGTTCTTC. The V and J genes are TRBV20-1 and TRBJ2-1, with 8 bases that match TRBD2. CDR1 is DFQATT, CDR2 SNEGSKA, per germline (reference sequence). There are 15 residues in the CDR3. V shed 3 bases, J shed 0 bases, and the junction held 4 bases outside the gene matches.

This clonotype has more than one count but fewer than ten. CDR3 protein: CASGERINTGELFF. The CDR3 DNA sequence: TGTGCCAGCGGGGAGCGGATCAACACCGGGGAGCTGTTTTTT. The chain joins TRBV6-2 or TRBV6-3 to TRBJ2-2, with D possibly being TRBD2 (5 bases). V dropped 8 bases and J dropped 2 bases, with 12 bases sitting between them. Germline V gene sequence: CDR1 MNHEY, CDR2 SVGEGT. The CDR3 covers 14 residues.

CDR3 nucleotide sequence: TGTGCCAGCAGTTTCTCAACAGGGGCCCATTCACCCCTCCACTTT. Protein sequence: CASSFSTGAHSPLHF. V is TRBV12-3 or TRBV12-4 and J is TRBJ1-6, with TRBD1 identical over 7 bases. Trimming took 3 bases from V and 8 from J; bases not matched to a gene: 7. This CDR3 has 15 amino acids.

This clonotype has just a few counts. This rearrangement joins TRBV10-3 to TRBJ2-7; D unresolved. The V end lost 4 bases, the J end lost 3 bases, and 13 bases lay between the germline ends. This CDR3 is 14 amino acids long. Germline V gene data show CDR1 as ENHRY and CDR2 as SYGVKD. DNA for the CDR3: TGTGCCATCAGTGGCGAAGGAGTCCTCTACGAGCAGTACTTC. It yields the protein CAISGEGVLYEQYF.

This chain connects TRBV4-2 to TRBJ2-3; 7 nucleotides line up with TRBD1. The V and J ends lost 0 bases and 2 bases, in that order; junction bases with no gene match: 8. This CDR3 contains 17 residues. CDR1 LGHNA and CDR2 YNFKEQ come from the germline V gene. The CDR3 coding sequence is TGTGCCAGCAGCCAAGAACAGTGGGGACAGTTCACAGATACGCAGTATTTT. Amino acids: CASSQEQWGQFTDTQYF.

This clonotype was found a few times. The genes are TRBV12-3 or TRBV12-4 and TRBJ2-3; TRBD2 aligns across 15 bases. V dropped 4 bases and J dropped 3; count of bases not matched to a gene: 8. The CDR3 has 18 residues. This CDR3 is CASSSSGGLAGGTDTQYF. The DNA of the CDR3 is TGTGCCAGCAGTTCCTCGGGGGGACTAGCGGGAGGTACAGATACGCAGTATTTT.

This sequence joins TRBV6-1 and TRBJ2-7; TRBD1 or TRBD2 may be the D gene (5 bases each). The V end was cut by 6 bases, the J end by 2 bases, with 14 bases between. The CDR3 has 14 amino acids. Germline V gives CDR1 MNHNS, CDR2 SASEGT. The CDR3 reads CASRRDGETYEQYF. CDR3 DNA sequence: TGTGCCAGCAGAAGGGACGGCGAGACCTACGAGCAGTACTTC.

This clonotype was observed a few times. J is TRBJ1-1 and V is TRBV12-3 or TRBV12-4; unclear D gene. The CDR3 runs to 12 residues. The V end was cut by 5 bases, the J end by 4 bases, with 8 bases between. In DNA, the CDR3 is TGTGCCAGCAGTCCCTTTATCACTGAAGCTTTCTTT. This codes for CASSPFITEAFF.

This chain uses TRBV28 with TRBJ2-7, with TRBD1 identical over 8 bases. The CDR3 spans 14 residues. V was clipped by 6 bases and J by 1 base; unmatched bases: 5. Looked up from germline, CDR1 is MDHEN and CDR2 is SYDVKM. The DNA for the CDR3 is TGTGCCAGCAGCAGGGGGCCCTATTCCTACGAGCAGTACTTC. Amino acids: CASSRGPYSYEQYF.

CDR3 in amino acids: CASSQDSEFYNEQFF. In DNA form, the CDR3 reads TGTGCCAGCAGCCAAGACAGCGAGTTCTACAATGAGCAGTTCTTC. V usage is TRBV4-2 and J usage is TRBJ2-1; the D is unclear. The germline V gene has CDR1 LGHNA and CDR2 YNFKEQ. Deletions cut 0 bases from V and 3 bases from J, with 9 bases between. CDR3 length equals 15 residues.

There are many counts of this clonotype. V gene TRBV15 combines with J gene TRBJ2-2, with 10 bases matching TRBD2. Trimming took 5 bases from V and 4 from J; bases not matched to a gene: 10. The length of the CDR3 is 17 residues. Germline V gene lookup returns CDR1 LNHNV and CDR2 YYDKDF (reference sequence). In DNA, the CDR3 is TGTGCCACCAGCGGGACTAGCGACCGAAGCTTCACCGGGGAGCTGTTTTTT. It encodes CATSGTSDRSFTGELFF.

This chain connects TRBV5-1 to TRBJ2-1; TRBD2 aligns across 9 bases. Germline assignment: CDR1 SGHRS and CDR2 YFSETQ. The CDR3 is made up of 15 amino acids. With 4 bases clipped from V and 8 bases from J, the junction kept 10 bases outside the gene matches. The CDR3 coding sequence is TGCGCCAGCAGCCCGGGACTAGCCACGTCGGATGAGCAGTTCTTC. Its translation is CASSPGLATSDEQFF. The full variable domain, completed using reference TRBV5-1 and TRBJ2-1, is KAGVTQTPRYLIKTRGQQVTLSCSPISGHRSVSWYQQTPGQGLQFLFEYFSETQRNKGNFPGRFSGRQFSNSRSEMNVSTLELGDSALYLCASSPGLATSDEQFFGPGTRLTVL.

There are a few counts of this clonotype. The chain has TRBV20-1 and TRBJ2-3; the match to TRBD2 covers 11 bases. Germline CDR1 and CDR2: DFQATT and SNEGSKA (reference sequence). Germline trimming cut 2 bases from V and 2 bases from J; bases unmatched to any gene: 9. This CDR3 is built from 17 residues. CDR3 in DNA: TGCAGTGCTAGATTCAGAGCGGGACTAGCGGTCACAGATACGCAGTATTTT. This sequence encodes CSARFRAGLAVTDTQYF.

The rearrangement joins TRBV6-1 to TRBJ2-7; the match to TRBD1 covers 8 bases. The V and J ends lost 6 bases and 5 bases, in that order; junction bases with no gene match: 15. The CDR3 runs 16 residues. Germline V CDR1 and CDR2: MNHNS, SASEGT. CDR3 sequence reads: CASRATTGTGGHEQYF. CDR3 DNA: TGTGCCAGCAGAGCAACAACCGGGACAGGAGGCCACGAGCAGTACTTC.

This clonotype showed up just a few times. V and J are TRBV18 and TRBJ2-7, with D tentatively TRBD1 (5 bases). This CDR3 comprises 14 residues. From germline, CDR1 is KGHSH and CDR2 LQKENI. The V and J ends lost 3 bases and 6 bases respectively, with 15 bases between them. CDR3 sequence reads: CASSPIQQALEQYF. CDR3 sequence (DNA): TGTGCCAGCTCACCCATCCAACAGGCCCTCGAGCAGTACTTC.

This clonotype was observed a few times. DNA for the CDR3: TGTGCCAGCAGACAACCGGGACAGCAATATGGCTACACCTTC. Its translation: CASRQPGQQYGYTF. This rearrangement joins TRBV11-2 to TRBJ1-2; 7 bases match TRBD1. The CDR3 consists of 14 residues. CDR1 is SGHAT, CDR2 FQNNGV, per germline. V lost 6 bases, J lost 5 bases, and 9 bases stayed unmatched.

The CDR3 protein is CATSDLGTGDTGELFF. CDR3 nucleotides: TGTGCCACCAGTGATTTGGGGACAGGAGACACCGGGGAGCTGTTTTTT. V is TRBV24-1 and J is TRBJ2-2; 8 positions match TRBD1. Germline lookup yields CDR1 KGHDR and CDR2 SFDVKD. The CDR3 runs to 16 residues. The V segment lost 0 bases and the J segment 3 bases; nucleotides outside the gene matches: 2.

This clonotype showed up many times. The V call is TRBV12-3 or TRBV12-4, the J call TRBJ2-7; D is undetermined. The V end was cut by 5 bases, the J end by 6 bases, with 14 bases between. The CDR3 totals 13 residues. CDR3 bases: TGTGCCAGCAGTCCCTGGGTAGCAGGCGAGCAGTACTTC. Protein sequence: CASSPWVAGEQYF.

The V call is TRBV12-3 or TRBV12-4, the J call TRBJ2-7; D ambiguous. The length of the CDR3 is 14 residues. V was shortened by 5 bases and J by 0 bases, with 11 bases between the two germline ends. The CDR3 region is CASSQYQNSYEQYF. Here the CDR3 DNA reads TGTGCCAGCAGTCAGTACCAAAACTCCTACGAGCAGTACTTC.

The rearrangement uses TRBV6-1 and TRBJ2-7; tentative D call: TRBD1 (5 bases). Germline loops: CDR1 MNHNS, CDR2 SASEGT. The V end was cut by 5 bases, the J end by 3 bases, with 14 bases between. The CDR3 runs 14 residues. CDR3 region: CASSRAIRVYEQYF. CDR3 DNA sequence: TGTGCCAGCAGTCGAGCGATCAGGGTCTACGAGCAGTACTTC.

The CDR3 DNA follows: TGCGCCAGCAGCCAAGGGGTAGGCCAGGATAATTCACCCCTCCACTTT. Its translation: CASSQGVGQDNSPLHF. This chain connects TRBV4-3 to TRBJ1-6; D remains ambiguous. Germline V gives CDR1 LGHNA, CDR2 YSLEER. This CDR3 spans 16 amino acids. The germline V and J ends were trimmed by 1 base and 5 bases, with 12 bases remaining between them.